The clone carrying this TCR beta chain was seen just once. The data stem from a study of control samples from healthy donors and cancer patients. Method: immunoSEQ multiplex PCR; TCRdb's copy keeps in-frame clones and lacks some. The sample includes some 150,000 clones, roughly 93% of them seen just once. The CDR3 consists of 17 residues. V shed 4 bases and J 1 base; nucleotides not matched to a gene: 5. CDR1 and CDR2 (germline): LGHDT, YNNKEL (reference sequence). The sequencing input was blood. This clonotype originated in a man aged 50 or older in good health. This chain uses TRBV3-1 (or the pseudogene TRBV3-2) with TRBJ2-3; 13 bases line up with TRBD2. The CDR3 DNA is TGTGCCAGCAGCCGGCGCGGGACTAGCGGGGGCACAGATACGCAGTATTTT. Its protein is CASSRRGTSGGTDTQYF.